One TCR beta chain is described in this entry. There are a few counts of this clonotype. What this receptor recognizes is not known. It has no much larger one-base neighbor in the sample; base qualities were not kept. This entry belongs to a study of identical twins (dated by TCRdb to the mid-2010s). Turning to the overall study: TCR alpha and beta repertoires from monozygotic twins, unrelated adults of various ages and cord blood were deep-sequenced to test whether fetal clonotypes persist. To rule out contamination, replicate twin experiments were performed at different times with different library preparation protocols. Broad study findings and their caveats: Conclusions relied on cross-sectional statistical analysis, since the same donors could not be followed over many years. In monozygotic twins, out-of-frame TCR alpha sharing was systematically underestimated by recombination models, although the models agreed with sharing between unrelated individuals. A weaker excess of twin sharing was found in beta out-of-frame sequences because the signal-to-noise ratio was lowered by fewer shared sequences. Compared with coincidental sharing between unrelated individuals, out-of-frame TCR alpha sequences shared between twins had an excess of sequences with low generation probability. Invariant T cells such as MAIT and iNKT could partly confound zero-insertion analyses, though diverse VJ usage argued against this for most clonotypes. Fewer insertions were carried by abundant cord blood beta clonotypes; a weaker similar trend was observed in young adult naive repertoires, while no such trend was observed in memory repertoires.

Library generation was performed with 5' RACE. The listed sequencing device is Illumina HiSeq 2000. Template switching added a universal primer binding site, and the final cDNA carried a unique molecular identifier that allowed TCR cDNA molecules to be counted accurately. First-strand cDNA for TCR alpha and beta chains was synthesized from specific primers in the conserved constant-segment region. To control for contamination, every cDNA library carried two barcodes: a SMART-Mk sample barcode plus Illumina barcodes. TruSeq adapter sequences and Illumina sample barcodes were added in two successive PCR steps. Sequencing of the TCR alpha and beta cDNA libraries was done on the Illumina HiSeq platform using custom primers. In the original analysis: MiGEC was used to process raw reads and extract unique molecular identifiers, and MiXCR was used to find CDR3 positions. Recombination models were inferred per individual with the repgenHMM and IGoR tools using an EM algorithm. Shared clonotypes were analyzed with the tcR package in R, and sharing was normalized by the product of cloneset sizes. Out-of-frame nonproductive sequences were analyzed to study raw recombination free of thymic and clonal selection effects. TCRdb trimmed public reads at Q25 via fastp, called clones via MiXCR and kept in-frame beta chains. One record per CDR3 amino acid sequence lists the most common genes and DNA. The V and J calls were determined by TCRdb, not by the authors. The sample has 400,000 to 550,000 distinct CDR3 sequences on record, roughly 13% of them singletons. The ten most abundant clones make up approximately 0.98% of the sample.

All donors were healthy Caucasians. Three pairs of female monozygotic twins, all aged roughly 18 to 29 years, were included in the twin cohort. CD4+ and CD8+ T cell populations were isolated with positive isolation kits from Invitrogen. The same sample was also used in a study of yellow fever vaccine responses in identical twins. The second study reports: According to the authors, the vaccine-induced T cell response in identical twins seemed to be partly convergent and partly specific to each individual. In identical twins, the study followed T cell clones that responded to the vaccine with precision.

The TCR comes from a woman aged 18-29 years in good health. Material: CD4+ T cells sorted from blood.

The bases are TGCAGCGTTGGGGGGAGCGGGGGGCCCACAGATACGCAGTATTTT. This sequence encodes CSVGGSGGPTDTQYF. The chain is encoded by TRBV29-1 joined to TRBJ2-3; the junction holds 9 bases that match TRBD2. Trimming removed 4 bases from V and 2 bases from J; the gene matches leave 7 bases unexplained. The CDR3, from cysteine to phenylalanine, totals 15 residues. Solely the CDR3 DNA is kept, with 45 bases framed from the first base. Reading the germline V gene gives CDR1 SQVTM and CDR2 ANQGSEA.